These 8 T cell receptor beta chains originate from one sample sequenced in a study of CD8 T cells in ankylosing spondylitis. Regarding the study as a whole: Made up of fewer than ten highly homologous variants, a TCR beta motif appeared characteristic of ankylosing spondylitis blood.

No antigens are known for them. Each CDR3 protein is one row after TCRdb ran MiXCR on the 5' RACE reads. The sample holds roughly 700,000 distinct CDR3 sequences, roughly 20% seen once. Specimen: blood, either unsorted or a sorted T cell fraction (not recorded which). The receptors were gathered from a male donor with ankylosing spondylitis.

As DNA, the CDR3 is TGTGCCAGCAGCTTGGCGCTTAGTGGGACCGCTGAGCAGTTCTTC. It is translated as CASSLALSGTAEQFF. The chain has TRBV5-5 and TRBJ2-1; tentatively, D is TRBD1 or TRBD2 (5 bases each). The CDR3 runs 15 residues. Trimming shortened V by 0 bases and J by 9 bases, and 16 bases separated the two germline ends. Germline V gene sequence: CDR1 SGHKS, CDR2 YYEKEE (reference sequence).

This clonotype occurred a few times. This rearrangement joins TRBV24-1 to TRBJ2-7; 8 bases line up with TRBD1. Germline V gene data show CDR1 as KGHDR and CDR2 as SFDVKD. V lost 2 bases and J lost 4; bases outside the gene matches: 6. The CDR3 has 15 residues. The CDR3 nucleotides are TGTGCCACCAGTGATTCCGGGACAGGAGTGTACGAGCAGTACTTC. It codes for CATSDSGTGVYEQYF.

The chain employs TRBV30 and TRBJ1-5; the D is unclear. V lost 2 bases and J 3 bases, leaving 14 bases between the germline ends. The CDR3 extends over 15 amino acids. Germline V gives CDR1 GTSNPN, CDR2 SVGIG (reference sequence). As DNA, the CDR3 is TGTGCCTGGAGTCTCCCTGGCGGTTACAATCAGCCCCAGCATTTT. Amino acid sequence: CAWSLPGGYNQPQHF.

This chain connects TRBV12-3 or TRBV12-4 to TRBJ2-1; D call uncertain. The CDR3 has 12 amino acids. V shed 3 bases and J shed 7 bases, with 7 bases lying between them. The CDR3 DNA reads TGTGCCAGCAGTTTTCTGGGGAATGAGCAGTTCTTC. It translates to CASSFLGNEQFF.

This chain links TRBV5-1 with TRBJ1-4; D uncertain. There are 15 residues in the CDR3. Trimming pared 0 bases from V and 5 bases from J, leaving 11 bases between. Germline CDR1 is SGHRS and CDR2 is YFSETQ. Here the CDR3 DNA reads TGCGCCAGCAGCTTGGGGCAGGTAGCAAATGAAAAACTGTTTTTT. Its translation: CASSLGQVANEKLFF. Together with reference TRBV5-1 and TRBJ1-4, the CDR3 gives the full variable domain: KAGVTQTPRYLIKTRGQQVTLSCSPISGHRSVSWYQQTPGQGLQFLFEYFSETQRNKGNFPGRFSGRQFSNSRSEMNVSTLELGDSALYLCASSLGQVANEKLFFGSGTQLSVL.

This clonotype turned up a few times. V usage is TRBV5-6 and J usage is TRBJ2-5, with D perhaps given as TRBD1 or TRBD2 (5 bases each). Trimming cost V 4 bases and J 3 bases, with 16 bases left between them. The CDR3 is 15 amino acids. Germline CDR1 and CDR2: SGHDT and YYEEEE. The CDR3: CASSPRDVKEETQYF. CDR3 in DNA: TGTGCCAGCAGCCCCCGGGACGTAAAAGAAGAGACCCAGTACTTC.

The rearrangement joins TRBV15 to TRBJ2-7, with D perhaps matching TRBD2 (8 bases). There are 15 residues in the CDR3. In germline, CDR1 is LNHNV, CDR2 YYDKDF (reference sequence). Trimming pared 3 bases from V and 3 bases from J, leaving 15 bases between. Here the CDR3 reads CATSRRGDSDYEQYF. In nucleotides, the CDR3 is TGTGCCACCAGCAGGCGGGGGGACAGTGACTACGAGCAGTACTTC.

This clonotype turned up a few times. The CDR3 here is CASSYGGTGGNQPQHF. DNA for the CDR3: TGTGCCAGCAGTTATGGTGGGACAGGGGGCAATCAGCCCCAGCATTTT. V gene TRBV6-2 or TRBV6-3 combines with J gene TRBJ1-5; TRBD1 matches 10 bases. The CDR3 spans 16 residues. CDR1 and CDR2 (germline): MNHEY, SVGEGT. Unmatched junction bases numbered 4, after V lost 3 bases and J lost 2 bases.